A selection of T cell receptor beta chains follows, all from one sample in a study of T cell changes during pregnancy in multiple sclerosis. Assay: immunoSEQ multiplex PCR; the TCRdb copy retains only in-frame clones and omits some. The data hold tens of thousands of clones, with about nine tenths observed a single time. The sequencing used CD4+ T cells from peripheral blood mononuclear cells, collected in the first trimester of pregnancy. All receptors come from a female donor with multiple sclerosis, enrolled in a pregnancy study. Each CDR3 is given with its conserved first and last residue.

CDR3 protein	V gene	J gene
CASSSPHHKGIEQYF	TRBV6-6	TRBJ2-7
CASSFLDRDRGYTF	TRBV7-9	TRBJ1-2
CATSRDFGAGPPIWNEQFF	TRBV15	TRBJ2-1
CASSWGDRDNSPLHF	TRBV28	TRBJ1-6
CAWQGWAKNIQYF	TRBV30	TRBJ2-4
CASSEPGGPKTQYF	TRBV25-1	TRBJ2-5
CATSRGRQGASYEQYF	TRBV15	TRBJ2-7
CASSLRTSEETQYF	TRBV5-1	TRBJ2-5
CASSRTSGSSYNEQFF	TRBV11-3	TRBJ2-1
CASSLAPSGGLINTDTQYF	TRBV5-1	TRBJ2-3
CASSTSGSTYEQYF	TRBV19	TRBJ2-7
CASSLEPGFNEKLFF	TRBV7-6	TRBJ1-4
CSTLQLGKLFF	TRBV20-1	TRBJ1-4
CAWAYRGYGYEQYF	TRBV30	TRBJ2-7
CAWRTSGYEQYF	TRBV30	TRBJ2-7
CASSLEIAGPYEQYF	TRBV7-2	TRBJ2-7
CASSVAGGLGLFF	TRBV9	TRBJ2-1
CASSASGEPEYF	TRBV2	TRBJ2-3
CATSRGASGGLSTYQETQYF	TRBV15	TRBJ2-5
CASSQGGRRGLGYNEQFF	TRBV4-1	TRBJ2-1
CAWSVSVVMYEQYF	TRBV30	TRBJ2-7
CASSRGRQNYGYTF	TRBV7-8	TRBJ1-2
CASSPWTGGMNTEAFF	TRBV18	TRBJ1-1
CAWSVRGPSTDTQYF	TRBV30	TRBJ2-3
CASNVEGEQYF	TRBV2	TRBJ2-7
CASSYSTGGRTEAFF	TRBV6-5	TRBJ1-1
CSVAQGDYGYTF	TRBV29-1	TRBJ1-2
CASSVQGYTGELFF	TRBV11-3	TRBJ2-2
CASSSGGLTDTQYF	TRBV5-5	TRBJ2-3
CASSLTSGAVNTGELFF	TRBV5-1	TRBJ2-2
CASSLGQGVNYGYTF	TRBV7-9	TRBJ1-2
CASSALSGSGDTQYF	TRBV6-1	TRBJ2-3
CATSRDGRTDNQPQHF	TRBV15	TRBJ1-5
CASRGTGISTSGNTIYF	TRBV30	TRBJ1-3
CATSSAGTHNEQFF	TRBV15	TRBJ2-1
CSSRGTGFGAEAFF	TRBV29-1	TRBJ1-1
CASSLVGGVNSPLHF	TRBV5-1	TRBJ1-6
CASSYLSASGDEQFF	TRBV6-6	TRBJ2-1
CASSLSGSSYNEQFF	TRBV5-5	TRBJ2-1
CASSVEGGGPYEQYF	TRBV9	TRBJ2-7
CASSPGTSIRGEQYF	TRBV2	TRBJ2-7
CATSPVGFYGYTF	TRBV15	TRBJ1-2
CASSIKDKTYEQYF	TRBV19	TRBJ2-7
CASSGGGTGGNYGYTF	TRBV25-1	TRBJ1-2
CASSGWSRTAPYGYTF	TRBV7-2	TRBJ1-2
CATSRSRGLAKNIQYF	TRBV15	TRBJ2-4
CASSVWKELRDSYSNQPQHF	TRBV5-1	TRBJ1-5
CASSTRDSLHF	TRBV6-6	TRBJ2-7
CASSFQDYNEQFF	TRBV5-5	TRBJ2-1
CASSLEARGYGYTF	TRBV7-3	TRBJ1-2
CASSPGVRAPNTEAFF	TRBV5-1	TRBJ1-1
CASSYGTVTDTQYF	TRBV6-6	TRBJ2-3
CASSDRLAGYNEQFF	TRBV2	TRBJ2-1
CASSPTGTSGMFWNEQFF	TRBV28	TRBJ2-1
CASSLELAGGEQYF	TRBV5-1	TRBJ2-7
CASSQELAATQYF	TRBV4-3	TRBJ2-5
CASAGQGARGAEAFF	TRBV9	TRBJ1-1
CASSYRASGSTDTQYF	TRBV6-5	TRBJ2-3